This T cell receptor (beta chain) was sequenced in a study of breast tumors, draining lymph nodes, adjacent tissues. Study-level results: Most tumor T cells seemingly derive from lymph node, then expand in tumor. Tumor and nontumor repertoires were significantly more similar in luminal-like than in basal-like breast cancer. Data only fit, rather than demonstrated, lymph node origin of most tumor T cells. Tumor TCR diversity was below lymph nodes but above nontumor tissue.

Breast cancer patients provided tissue from their axillary draining lymph nodes. About this clonotype itself: Its antigen is unidentified.

TCRdb reanalysed the multiplex PCR reads using MiXCR and keeps one entry per CDR3 protein. The table records some 120,000 distinct CDR3 sequences, roughly 20% of them present only once. The source material was axillary lymph node tissue. This clonotype was obtained from a female donor with breast cancer. Some clones in this sample may be carry-over from other donors' samples.

Here the CDR3 DNA reads TGTGCCAGCAGTGACCTCTCGACAGAGAACACTGAAGCTTTCTTT. Its translation: CASSDLSTENTEAFF. The chain employs TRBV2 and TRBJ1-1, with D possibly being TRBD1 (5 bases). Germline CDR1 is SNHLY and CDR2 is FYNNEI. Between the trimmed V and J ends, which lost 3 bases and 1 base, there was a span of 12 bases. This CDR3 contains 15 residues. Full variable domain (remainder filled in from reference TRBV2 and TRBJ1-1): EPEVTQTPSHQVTQMGQEVILRCVPISNHLYFYWYRQILGQKVEFLVSFYNNEISEKSEIFDDQFSVERPDGSNFTLKIRSTKLEDSAMYFCASSDLSTENTEAFFGQGTRLTVV.